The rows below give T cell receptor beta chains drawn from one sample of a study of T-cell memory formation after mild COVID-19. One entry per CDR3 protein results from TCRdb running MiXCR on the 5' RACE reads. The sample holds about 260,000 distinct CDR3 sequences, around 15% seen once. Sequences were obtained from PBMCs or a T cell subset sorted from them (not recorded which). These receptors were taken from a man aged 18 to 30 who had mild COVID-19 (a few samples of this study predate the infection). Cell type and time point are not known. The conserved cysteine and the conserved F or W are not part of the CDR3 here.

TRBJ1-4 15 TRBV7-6 ASSLYSGQNPNEKLF
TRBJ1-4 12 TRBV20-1 SATYGGHDEKLF
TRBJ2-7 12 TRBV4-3 ASSPSGNSYEQY
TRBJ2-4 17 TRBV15 ATSKRGATSSLAKNIQY
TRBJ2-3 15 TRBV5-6 ASSSPGGTSGTDTQY
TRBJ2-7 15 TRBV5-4 ASSFGSGGPSSYEQY
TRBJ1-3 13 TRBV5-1 ASSLEGSRGNTIY
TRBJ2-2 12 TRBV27 ASSGWDRTGELF
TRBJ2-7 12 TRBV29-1 SVTGTGNTYEQY
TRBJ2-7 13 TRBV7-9 ASSQMDRDPYEQY
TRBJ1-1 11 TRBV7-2 ASRPGGVTEAF
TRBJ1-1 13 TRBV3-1 ASSPRGILNTEAF
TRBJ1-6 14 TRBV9 ASSVTLDRGGSPLH
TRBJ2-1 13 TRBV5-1 ASSLVAGGEHEQF
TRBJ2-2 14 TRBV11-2 ASSLDRRVEMGELF
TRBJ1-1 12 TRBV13 ASSLGYIGAEAF
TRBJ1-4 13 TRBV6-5 ASSYSGARDEKLF
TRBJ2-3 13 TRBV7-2 ASSLAPGSTDTQY
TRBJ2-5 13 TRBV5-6 ASRLRGGGQETQY
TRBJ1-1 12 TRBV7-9 ASSPGVGGFRAF
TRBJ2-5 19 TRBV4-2 ASSQDGGVSVPGLVTETQY
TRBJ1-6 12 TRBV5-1 ASSLAEGRQTLH
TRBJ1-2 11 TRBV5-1 ASSSADLHGYT
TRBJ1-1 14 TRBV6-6 ASSYGQGFFDTEAF
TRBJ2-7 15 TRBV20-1 SAPSGLAGGSSYEQY
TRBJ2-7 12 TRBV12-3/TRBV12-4 ASSLGTASYEQY
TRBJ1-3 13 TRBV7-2 ASSLSTAAGNTIY
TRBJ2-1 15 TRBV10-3 ATGSPGNRYNNNEQF
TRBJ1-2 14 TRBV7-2 ASSPAGTGKRYGYT
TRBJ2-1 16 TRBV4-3 ASSQDLPVAGEGNEQF
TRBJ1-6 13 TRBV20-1 SARDPGAGDSPLH
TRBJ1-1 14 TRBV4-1 ASSPGQGPMNTEAF
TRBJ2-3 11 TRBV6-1 ASGTSPADTQY
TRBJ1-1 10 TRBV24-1 ATSDSGTAAF
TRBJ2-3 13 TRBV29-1 SVGVAGSNTDTQY